This is a list of T cell receptor beta chains from one sample in a study of CD8 T cells in ankylosing spondylitis. MiXCR, run by TCRdb on the 5' RACE reads, gives a single entry per CDR3 protein. The profile shows approximately 350,000 distinct CDR3 sequences, roughly 20% of them singletons. The material sequenced was blood, either unsorted or a sorted T cell fraction (not recorded which). These receptors were taken from a male donor with ankylosing spondylitis or in good health (not recorded which). CDR3s include the opening cysteine and the closing phenylalanine or tryptophan. A D gene is named only where the DNA matches it firmly. Expanded clones are given a class, and other clones once, few, many or no size at all.

many	12	.	TRBV12-3/TRBV12-4	TRBJ2-7	TGTGCCAGCAGCTCTGGCGTCTACGAGCAGTACTTC	CASSSGVYEQYF
few	16	TRBD1	TRBV27	TRBJ2-7	TGTGCCAGCAGTTTATGGGGACAGGGGTGGGTCTACGAGCAGTACTTC	CASSLWGQGWVYEQYF
.	13	.	TRBV3-1	TRBJ2-7	TGTGCCAGCAGCCAAGAAGGGGTCAGGGAGCAGTACTTC	CASSQEGVREQYF
.	14	.	TRBV12-3/TRBV12-4	TRBJ2-7	TGTGCCAGCAGTTTAGAGGGCCTAGGCTCCGAGCAGTACTTC	CASSLEGLGSEQYF
many	15	.	TRBV7-9	TRBJ2-7	TGTGCCAGCAGCCTGGGCACAGGGACCTCCTACGAGCAGTACTTC	CASSLGTGTSYEQYF
few	16	TRBD2	TRBV7-9	TRBJ2-4	TGTGCCAGCAGCCACCCTCCCGGGACTAGAAGTGACATTCAGTACTTC	CASSHPPGTRSDIQYF
.	14	.	TRBV2	TRBJ1-5	TGTGCCAGCAAGTACGGGGATAGCAATCAGCCCCAGCATTTT	CASKYGDSNQPQHF
few	12	.	TRBV20-1	TRBJ2-1	TGCAGTGCTAGAGTAGTGTGGAACGAGCAGTTCTTC	CSARVVWNEQFF
few	11	.	TRBV7-9	TRBJ2-1	TGTGCCAGCGAAGGTCGGAATGAGCAGTTCTTC	CASEGRNEQFF
.	14	.	TRBV5-6	TRBJ2-3	TGTGCCAGCAGCGATGAGGGCTTCACAGATACGCAGTATTTT	CASSDEGFTDTQYF
few	15	TRBD2	TRBV20-1	TRBJ2-1	TGCAGTGCGATCCCATTGCGGGGGGGGTTGTATGAGCAGTTCTTC	CSAIPLRGGLYEQFF
few	13	.	TRBV10-3	TRBJ2-7	TGTGCCATCAGTGAGTCAGAAGGCTACGAGCAGTACTTC	CAISESEGYEQYF
.	12	.	TRBV7-9	TRBJ1-1	TGTGCCAGCAGCATACAGGTGACTGAAGCTTTCTTT	CASSIQVTEAFF
few	14	.	TRBV27	TRBJ2-7	TGTGCCAGCGCTTTATGGTCGGATTCCCACGAGCAGTACTTC	CASALWSDSHEQYF
.	10	.	TRBV10-3	TRBJ2-7	TGTGCCACCGGGATCGACGAGCAGTACTTC	CATGIDEQYF
few	17	.	TRBV7-9	TRBJ2-1	TGTGCCAGCAGCTTAGGGTGGGGGCCAGACGCTTACAATGAGCAGTTCTTC	CASSLGWGPDAYNEQFF
.	13	.	TRBV7-9	TRBJ1-5	TGTGCCAGCACCACCGGAGGCGGGCAGCCCCAGCATTTT	CASTTGGGQPQHF
.	13	TRBD1	TRBV9	TRBJ2-3	TGTGCCAGCAGCGAGACAGGGACAGATACGCAGTATTTT	CASSETGTDTQYF
.	14	.	TRBV7-6	TRBJ2-2	TGTGCCAGCAGCCGGTGGGAGAACACCGGGGAGCTGTTTTTT	CASSRWENTGELFF
many	12	.	TRBV12-3/TRBV12-4	TRBJ2-1	TGTGCCAGCAGTTTCGGGCCCAATGAGCAGTTCTTC	CASSFGPNEQFF
.	17	TRBD2	TRBV11-1	TRBJ2-5	TGTGCCAGCAGCTTAGCCGGGACTAGCGGGGGTGGAGAGACCCAGTACTTC	CASSLAGTSGGGETQYF
.	15	.	TRBV5-6	TRBJ2-2	TGTGCCAGCAGCCGGTACAGGGCGTCCACCGGGGAGCTGTTTTTT	CASSRYRASTGELFF
few	17	TRBD2	TRBV4-1	TRBJ2-1	TGCGCCAGCAGCCCTTATAGCGGGGGGGCGCTCAGCAATGAGCAGTTCTTC	CASSPYSGGALSNEQFF